This T cell receptor (beta chain) was observed in a study of human CD8 memory T cell subsets. UMI-labeled 5' RACE was used to make TCR beta libraries. TCRdb re-analyzed the 5' RACE reads; it lists each CDR3 protein once, without DNA. Seen in this sample are about 10,000 distinct CDR3 sequences; the ten most common clones hold 20%. Overall study findings and caveats: Estimates that used Chao1 suggested higher diversity in stem-like memory T cells than in precursor exhausted T cells.

The germline gives CDR1 LNHDA, CDR2 SQIVND (reference sequence). The CDR3 runs to 15 residues. Comment on this clonotype: Its specificity is unknown.

Sequenced: CD8+ T cells from PBMCs. The TCR sequence derives from a human donor in good health. The chain is built from TRBV19 and TRBJ2-1; TCRdb lists TRBD1, though no DNA is available to test this call. The CDR3 here is CASSRTDVSYNEQFF.